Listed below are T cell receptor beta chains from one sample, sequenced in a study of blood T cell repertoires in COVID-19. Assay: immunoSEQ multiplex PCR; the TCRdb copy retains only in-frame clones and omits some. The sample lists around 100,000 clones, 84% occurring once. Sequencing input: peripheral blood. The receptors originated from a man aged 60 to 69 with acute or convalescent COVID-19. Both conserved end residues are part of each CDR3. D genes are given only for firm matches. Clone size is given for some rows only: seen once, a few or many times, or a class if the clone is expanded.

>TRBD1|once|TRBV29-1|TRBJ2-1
CSAQGNWNEQFF
TGCAGCGCACAGGGGAACTGGAATGAGCAGTTCTTC
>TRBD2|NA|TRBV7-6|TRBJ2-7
CASSLDGGRLSSHEQYF
TGTGCCAGCAGCTTAGATGGCGGGAGGTTGAGTTCCCACGAGCAGTACTTC
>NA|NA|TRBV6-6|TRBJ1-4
CASSHAGGPATNEKLFF
TGTGCCAGCAGTCACGCGGGGGGCCCTGCAACTAATGAAAAACTGTTTTTT
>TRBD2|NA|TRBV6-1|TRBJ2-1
CASSGQPSGSYNEQFF
TGTGCCAGCAGTGGGCAGCCTAGCGGGAGCTACAATGAGCAGTTCTTC
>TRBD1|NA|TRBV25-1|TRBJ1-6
CASSETGGGSPLHF
TGTGCCAGCAGTGAGACAGGGGGTGGTTCACCCCTCCACTTT
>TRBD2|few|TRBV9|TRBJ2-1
CASSLRGSGRIEQFF
TGTGCCAGCAGCCTTCGAGGTAGCGGGAGGATTGAGCAGTTCTTC
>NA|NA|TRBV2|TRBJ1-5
CASSFEGRDQPQHF
TGTGCCAGCAGTTTCGAAGGGAGGGATCAGCCCCAGCATTTT
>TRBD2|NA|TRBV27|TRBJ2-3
CASSLSPPTSGRAGTDTQYF
TGTGCCAGCAGTTTATCCCCCCCAACTAGCGGGAGGGCCGGGACAGATACGCAGTATTTT
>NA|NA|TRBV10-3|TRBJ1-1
CAISEYSQNTEAFF
TGTGCCATCAGTGAATACAGCCAGAACACTGAAGCTTTCTTT
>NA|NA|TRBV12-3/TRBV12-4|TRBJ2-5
CASSFSGETQYF
TGTGCCAGCAGTTTCAGTGGAGAGACCCAGTACTTC
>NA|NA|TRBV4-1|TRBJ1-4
CASSQVRDTAEKLFF
TGCGCCAGCAGCCAAGTGCGGGATACGGCTGAAAAACTGTTTTTT
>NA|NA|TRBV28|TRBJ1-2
CATPKGVGGYTF
TGTGCCACCCCTAAGGGGGTGGGAGGCTACACCTTC
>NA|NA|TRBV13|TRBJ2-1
CASSMTSSWGGEQFF
TGTGCCAGCAGCATGACCAGCTCCTGGGGCGGTGAGCAGTTCTTC
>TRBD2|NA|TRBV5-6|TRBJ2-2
CASTGLARGELFF
TGTGCCAGCACCGGACTAGCTCGGGGGGAGCTGTTTTTT
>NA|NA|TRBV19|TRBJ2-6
CASSISGAGANVLTF
TGTGCCAGTAGTATATCAGGGGCTGGGGCCAACGTCCTGACTTTC
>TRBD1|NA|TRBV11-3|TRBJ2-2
CASSGGQGMAGELFF
TGTGCCAGCAGCGGGGGACAGGGGATGGCCGGGGAGCTGTTTTTT
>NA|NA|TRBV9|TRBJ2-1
CASSGVLATNSNEQFF
TGTGCCAGCAGCGGAGTTTTAGCGACGAATTCAAATGAGCAGTTCTTC
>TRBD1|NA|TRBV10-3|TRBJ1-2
CAISELQGNYGYTF
TGTGCTATCAGTGAGTTACAGGGGAACTATGGCTACACCTTC
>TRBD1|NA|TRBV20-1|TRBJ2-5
CSARDSQGEYF
TGCAGTGCTAGAGATTCCCAGGGGGAGTACTTC
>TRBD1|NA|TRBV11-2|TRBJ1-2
CASSRIAGTGHGYTF
TGTGCCAGCAGCCGGATCGCCGGGACAGGGCATGGCTACACCTTC
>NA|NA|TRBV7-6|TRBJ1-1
CASSSQQNTEAFF
TGTGCCAGCAGCTCCCAACAGAACACTGAAGCTTTCTTT
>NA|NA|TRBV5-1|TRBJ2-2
CASSLGDFPFGELFF
TGCGCCAGCAGCTTGGGGGACTTTCCCTTCGGGGAGCTGTTTTTT
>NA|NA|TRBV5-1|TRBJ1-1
CASSLDQLLAEAFF
TGCGCCAGCAGCTTGGACCAGTTGTTGGCTGAAGCTTTCTTT
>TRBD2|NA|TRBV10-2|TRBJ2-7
CASTASGSDEQYF
TGCGCCAGCACCGCTAGCGGGAGTGACGAGCAGTACTTC
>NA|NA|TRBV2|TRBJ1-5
CASSEVQGNNQPQHF
TGTGCCAGCAGTGAAGTCCAGGGGAACAATCAGCCCCAGCATTTT
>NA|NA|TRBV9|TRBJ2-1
CASSVVGSQAGNEQFF
TGTGCCAGCAGCGTAGTGGGTTCACAAGCAGGCAATGAGCAGTTCTTC
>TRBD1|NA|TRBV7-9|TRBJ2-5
CASSLGGTDGLFQETQYF
TGTGCCAGCAGCCTTGGTGGGACAGACGGACTGTTCCAAGAGACCCAGTACTTC
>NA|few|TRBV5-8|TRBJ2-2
CASSLVLASTGELFF
TGTGCCAGCAGCTTGGTGTTAGCGAGCACCGGGGAGCTGTTTTTT
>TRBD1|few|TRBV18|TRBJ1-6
CASSPDRGENSPLHF
TGTGCCAGCTCACCAGACAGGGGCGAGAATTCACCCCTCCACTTT